This T cell receptor (beta chain) was retrieved from a study of STAT5B mutations in CD4+ large granular lymphocyte leukemia. Trimming pared 2 bases from V and 8 bases from J, leaving 11 bases between. The CDR3 has 13 residues. Germline loops: CDR1 SGHTS, CDR2 YDEGEE. Sequenced by immunoSEQ multiplex PCR; TCRdb stores in-frame clones only, minus some. The repertoire includes tens of thousands of clones, 81% of them detected once, and 4.4% sits in the top ten. Sequencing was carried out using CD4+ T cells from blood buffy coats. The TCR comes from a human donor in good health. The rearrangement joins TRBV5-8 to TRBJ2-1; D uncertain. Written as DNA, the CDR3 is TGTGCCAGCAGCTTCCGGGCTCGGGATGAGCAGTTCTTC. It translates to CASSFRARDEQFF.